One sample yielded the 9 T cell receptor beta chains listed below, sequenced in a study of CD4 T cells in relation to SARS-CoV-2 and coronaviruses. What these receptors recognize is not known. Before the COVID-19 pandemic, during about 2011-2019, CD4+ T cells were taken from unexposed donors. Isolation of CD4+ T cells took place after roughly nine days in culture. Clones were read by immunoSEQ multiplex PCR, and TCRdb kept only the in-frame ones, dropping some. Seen here are approximately 16,000 clones, 76% observed once, and the top ten hold around 28%. Specimen: CD4+ T cells from PBMCs, cultured in vitro. The origin of the receptors is a human donor in good health.

This rearrangement joins TRBV5-1 to TRBJ2-3; perhaps TRBD2 as D (7 bases). Trimming left V 4 bases short and J 3 bases short, with 12 bases between. CDR1 is SGHRS and CDR2 is YFSETQ in the germline V gene. This CDR3 is built from 14 residues. The CDR3 region has the DNA TGCGCCAGCAGCGAGGGGGGGGGAACAGATACGCAGTATTTT. Its translation: CASSEGGGTDTQYF.

CDR3 in DNA: TGTGCCAGCAGCCCTAGGACAGGGGCTTGGGGCTACGAGCAGTACTTC. Its translation is CASSPRTGAWGYEQYF. This chain uses TRBV11-3 with TRBJ2-7; TRBD1 matches at 9 bases. This CDR3 is 16 amino acids long. Germline-derived CDR1 and CDR2 are SGHNT and YENEEA. The V and J ends lost 5 bases and 3 bases, in that order; junction bases with no gene match: 11.

The chain links TRBV6-6 to TRBJ1-2, with unresolved D. V was pared by 2 bases and J by 8 bases, with 6 bases between. The CDR3 is made up of 11 amino acids. From germline, CDR1 is MNHNY and CDR2 SVGAGI (reference sequence). DNA of the CDR3: TGTGCCAGCAGTTACCAGGACGGCTACACCTTC. Its protein product is CASSYQDGYTF.

This chain links TRBV3-1 (or the pseudogene TRBV3-2) with TRBJ2-3, with D possibly being TRBD2 (6 bases). This CDR3 spans 14 amino acids. Trimming took off 1 base at V and 6 bases at J, with 11 bases between the two ends. Germline V gene data show CDR1 as LGHDT and CDR2 as YNNKEL (reference sequence). The CDR3 loop is CASSQAGLADTQYF. CDR3 bases: TGTGCCAGCAGCCAAGCGGGACTCGCGGATACGCAGTATTTT.

V is TRBV15 and J is TRBJ2-5; no clear D gene. Germline CDR1 and CDR2: LNHNV and YYDKDF (reference sequence). This CDR3 has 18 residues. Trimming cost V 3 bases and J 3 bases, with 23 bases left between them. CDR3 DNA sequence: TGTGCCACCAGCAGCGGTCCCCGAGCGAGTTCCAGGAAAGAGACCCAGTACTTC. Residues: CATSSGPRASSRKETQYF.

The rearrangement joins TRBV11-1 to TRBJ2-7, with D perhaps matching TRBD1 (5 bases). The V end was cut by 4 bases, the J end by 2 bases, with 18 bases between. The CDR3 loop spans 16 amino acids. CDR1 and CDR2 from the germline V gene are SGHAT and FQDESV (reference sequence). CDR3: CASSSGPPGATYEQYF. CDR3 in DNA: TGTGCCAGCAGCTCCGGGCCGCCTGGGGCCACCTACGAGCAGTACTTC.

The chain employs TRBV11-2 and TRBJ2-7; D might be TRBD1 (5 bases). This CDR3 region has 15 residues. Trimming took off 2 bases at V and 0 bases at J, with 11 bases between the two ends. Germline loops: CDR1 SGHAT, CDR2 FQNNGV. This chain's CDR3 is CASSLQGGSSYEQYF. As DNA, the CDR3 is TGTGCCAGCAGCTTACAGGGCGGAAGCTCCTACGAGCAGTACTTC.

V usage is TRBV19 and J usage is TRBJ2-1; D remains unclear. The germline gives CDR1 LNHDA, CDR2 SQIVND (reference sequence). The CDR3 loop spans 16 amino acids. The V and J ends lost 3 bases and 3 bases respectively, with 15 bases between them. The CDR3 here is CASSMLGRSLYNEQFF. Written as DNA, the CDR3 is TGTGCCAGTAGTATGCTGGGCCGATCCCTCTACAATGAGCAGTTCTTC. Based on the CDR3 plus reference TRBV19 and TRBJ2-1, the full variable domain is DGGITQSPKYLFRKEGQNVTLSCEQNLNHDAMYWYRQDPGQGLRLIYYSQIVNDFQKGDIAEGYSVSREKKESFPLTVTSAQKNPTAFYLCASSMLGRSLYNEQFFGPGTRLTVL.

This clone was seen a handful of times. The rearrangement joins TRBV10-2 to TRBJ1-1; tentative D call: TRBD1 (5 bases). Trimming left V 6 bases short and J 4 bases short, with 12 bases between. The germline V gene encodes CDR1 WSHSY and CDR2 SAAADI. The CDR3 is made up of 13 amino acids. The CDR3 here is CASRAGWSTEAFF. In DNA, the CDR3 is TGCGCCAGCAGAGCAGGGTGGTCCACTGAAGCTTTCTTT.